The clone carrying this T cell receptor (beta chain) was seen once. The antigen is undetermined. This entry belongs to a study of T cell responses to AZD1222 COVID-19 vaccine. The table came from immunoSEQ multiplex PCR; TCRdb's copy has only in-frame clones and leaves some out. In the table there are 140,000 or so clones, around 90% of which are singletons. General study points: Repertoire sampling happened only post peak T cell response. The sample set comprised mostly white British donors with more females, and clonal diversity was possibly underestimated.

The receptor was isolated from an adult in good health. The sample consisted of peripheral blood, taken on day 0 of AZD1222 vaccination.

CDR3 nucleotides: TGTGCCAGCAGTGAAGCTAGGCCAGCTACCTACGAGCAGTACTTC. It is translated as CASSEARPATYEQYF. The chain joins TRBV6-1 to TRBJ2-7; D unresolved. Germline V gives CDR1 MNHNS, CDR2 SASEGT. The V and J ends lost 0 bases and 2 bases respectively, with 11 bases between them. CDR3 length equals 15 residues.